Listed below are T cell receptor beta chains from one sample, sequenced in a study of technical replicates of blood from several donors. Using immunoSEQ multiplex PCR, the repertoire was profiled, and TCRdb retains in-frame clones only, with some absent. Of about 49,000 clones listed, roughly 92% are singletons. The specimen was PBMCs. The receptors here all came from a human donor in good health. Some clones in this sample may be carry-over from other donors' samples. Both conserved end residues are part of each CDR3. A D gene is named only where the DNA matches it firmly. A clone size is listed for some rows: how often the clone was seen (once, few, many), or a class if it is expanded.

>NA|TRBJ1-1|NA|TRBV5-6
CASSTYDRPNTEAFF
TGTGCCAGCAGCACCTATGACAGGCCGAACACTGAAGCTTTCTTT
>TRBD2|TRBJ2-1|few|TRBV11-2
CASSLGTSGRDEQFF
TGTGCCAGCAGCTTAGGGACTAGCGGGAGAGATGAGCAGTTCTTC
>NA|TRBJ1-1|NA|TRBV7-9
CASSLQQSEAFF
TGTGCCAGCAGCTTACAACAGAGTGAAGCTTTCTTT
>NA|TRBJ2-3|few|TRBV20-1
CSAGTDTQYF
TGCAGTGCCGGCACAGATACGCAGTATTTT
>NA|TRBJ1-1|NA|TRBV10-1
CASSESPDTEAFF
TGCGCCAGCAGTGAGTCCCCAGATACTGAAGCTTTCTTT
>NA|TRBJ1-6|NA|TRBV5-1
CASREQGWNSPLHF
TGCGCCAGCAGAGAACAGGGTTGGAATTCACCCCTCCACTTT
>TRBD2|TRBJ2-3|NA|TRBV30
CASSGRMYTQYF
TGTGCCTCTAGCGGGAGAATGTATACGCAGTATTTT
>NA|TRBJ2-7|NA|TRBV4-2
CASSQLQERSDEQYF
TGTGCCAGCAGCCAATTACAGGAGAGGTCCGACGAGCAGTACTTC
>NA|TRBJ2-7|NA|TRBV4-1
CASSQRSGDEQYF
TGCGCCAGCAGCCAAAGGTCCGGGGACGAGCAGTACTTC
>NA|TRBJ2-2|NA|TRBV10-3
CAISERGTGELFF
TGTGCCATCAGTGAACGGGGTACCGGGGAGCTGTTTTTT
>NA|TRBJ2-5|NA|TRBV10-1
CASSNQLGGRAQYF
TGCGCCAGCAGTAACCAACTAGGGGGTAGGGCCCAGTACTTC
>NA|TRBJ1-4|NA|TRBV30
CAWRVVAGEKLFF
TGTGCCTGGAGAGTTGTAGCCGGCGAAAAACTGTTTTTT
>TRBD1|TRBJ1-1|medium-sized|TRBV19
CASSIIVDRMNTEAFF
TGTGCCAGTAGTATAATCGTGGACAGGATGAACACTGAAGCTTTCTTT
>TRBD1|TRBJ1-2|NA|TRBV9
CASSATGGRGYTF
TGTGCCAGCAGCGCTACAGGGGGCCGCGGCTACACCTTC
>NA|TRBJ1-1|NA|TRBV9
CASSAAGRNTEAFF
TGTGCCAGCAGCGCTGCGGGCCGGAACACTGAAGCTTTCTTT
>NA|TRBJ1-5|once|TRBV30
CAWSHRANQPQHF
TGTGCCTGGAGTCACAGGGCGAATCAGCCCCAGCATTTT
>TRBD2|TRBJ2-1|NA|TRBV2
CASSGTSDSYNEQFF
TGTGCCAGCAGTGGGACTAGCGACTCCTACAATGAGCAGTTCTTC
>TRBD1|TRBJ1-4|once|TRBV4-3
CASSQVARGQGLVKLFF
TGCGCCAGCAGCCAAGTAGCGCGGGGACAGGGTTTGGTAAAACTGTTTTTT
>TRBD1|TRBJ1-4|NA|TRBV7-2
CASSSSGTGAEKLFF
TGTGCCAGCAGCTCCTCCGGGACAGGGGCTGAAAAACTGTTTTTT
>TRBD2|TRBJ2-1|NA|TRBV5-1
CASSFTLKTSGGALGQFF
TGCGCCAGCAGCTTCACCCTAAAGACTAGCGGGGGGGCCCTAGGGCAGTTCTTC
>TRBD1|TRBJ1-4|NA|TRBV19
CASSSTGGDEKLFF
TGTGCCAGTAGTTCGACAGGGGGCGATGAAAAACTGTTTTTT
>NA|TRBJ1-1|NA|TRBV5-1
CASSAGSQNTEAFF
TGCGCCAGCAGCGCCGGGAGCCAAAACACTGAAGCTTTCTTT
>NA|TRBJ2-7|NA|TRBV29-1
CSVAAGSYEQYF
TGCAGCGTTGCCGCGGGCTCCTACGAGCAGTACTTC
>TRBD2|TRBJ2-5|NA|TRBV2
CASSDLGTSGETQYF
TGTGCCAGCAGTGACCTAGGGACTAGCGGGGAGACCCAGTACTTC
>TRBD1|TRBJ2-3|once|TRBV30
CAWSHETGGETDTQYF
TGTGCCTGGAGTCATGAGACAGGGGGCGAGACAGATACGCAGTATTTT
>NA|TRBJ2-1|NA|TRBV11-2
CASSSPEGFYNEQFF
TGTGCCAGCAGCTCCCCGGAGGGCTTCTACAATGAGCAGTTCTTC
>NA|TRBJ1-5|NA|TRBV4-1
CASSQGGLLGNQPQHF
TGCGCCAGCAGCCAAGGGGGGCTTTTAGGCAATCAGCCCCAGCATTTT
>TRBD1|TRBJ2-7|NA|TRBV7-3
CASSSAGGYEQYF
TGTGCCAGCAGCTCCGCAGGGGGTTACGAGCAGTACTTC
>TRBD1|TRBJ1-1|NA|TRBV7-2
CASSRDRNTEAFF
TGTGCCAGCAGTAGGGACAGGAACACTGAAGCTTTCTTT
>NA|TRBJ2-4|NA|TRBV5-1
CASSLEGAGSKNIQYF
TGCGCCAGCAGCTTGGAGGGCGCAGGGTCCAAAAACATTCAGTACTTC
>NA|TRBJ1-2|NA|TRBV10-3
CAISESGGALTYGYTF
TGTGCCATCAGTGAGTCGGGTGGGGCCCTCACTTATGGCTACACCTTC
>TRBD1|TRBJ2-5|NA|TRBV18
CASSPTGDGTETQYF
TGTGCCAGCTCACCTACAGGGGATGGGACAGAGACCCAGTACTTC
>TRBD2|TRBJ2-1|few|TRBV4-3
CASSQEAAVAGYSYNEQFF
TGCGCCAGCAGCCAAGAGGCTGCCGTAGCGGGATACTCCTACAATGAGCAGTTCTTC
>NA|TRBJ1-2|NA|TRBV5-1
CASSWTANYGYTF
TGCGCCAGCAGCTGGACAGCCAACTATGGCTACACCTTC
>TRBD2|TRBJ2-1|NA|TRBV7-8
CASSFGTSGGAWNEQFF
TGTGCCAGCAGCTTCGGGACTAGCGGGGGGGCCTGGAATGAGCAGTTCTTC
>TRBD1|TRBJ1-4|NA|TRBV9
CASSVAGQPNEKLFF
TGTGCCAGCAGCGTAGCGGGACAGCCTAATGAAAAACTGTTTTTT
>NA|TRBJ2-5|NA|TRBV11-2
CASSPREETQYF
TGTGCCAGCAGCCCAAGAGAAGAGACCCAGTACTTC
>TRBD1|TRBJ2-6|NA|TRBV5-1
CASSFLGQASGANVLTF
TGCGCCAGCAGCTTCCTAGGACAGGCCTCTGGGGCCAACGTCCTGACTTTC
>TRBD2|TRBJ2-4|NA|TRBV2
CASTLTSGRRTKNIQYF
TGTGCCAGCACCTTGACTAGCGGGAGAAGGACCAAAAACATTCAGTACTTC
>TRBD2|TRBJ2-7|NA|TRBV9
CASSVGTGGGEQYF
TGTGCCAGCAGCGTAGGGACGGGAGGGGGGGAGCAGTACTTC
>TRBD2|TRBJ2-1|NA|TRBV6-1
CASMFSSGTYNEQFF
TGTGCCAGCATGTTTTCTAGCGGGACCTACAATGAGCAGTTCTTC